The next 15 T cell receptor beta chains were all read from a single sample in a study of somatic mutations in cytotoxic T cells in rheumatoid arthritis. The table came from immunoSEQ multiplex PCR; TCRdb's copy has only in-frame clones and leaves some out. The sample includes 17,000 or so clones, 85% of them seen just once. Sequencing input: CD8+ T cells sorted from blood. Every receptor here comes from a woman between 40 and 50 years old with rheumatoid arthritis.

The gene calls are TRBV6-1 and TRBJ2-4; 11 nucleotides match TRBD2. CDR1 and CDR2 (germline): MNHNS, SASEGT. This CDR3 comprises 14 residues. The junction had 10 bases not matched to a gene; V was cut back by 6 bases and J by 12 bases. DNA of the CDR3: TGTGCCAGCAGCGCCAATATCGGGACTAGCGGTCAGTACTTC. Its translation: CASSANIGTSGQYF.

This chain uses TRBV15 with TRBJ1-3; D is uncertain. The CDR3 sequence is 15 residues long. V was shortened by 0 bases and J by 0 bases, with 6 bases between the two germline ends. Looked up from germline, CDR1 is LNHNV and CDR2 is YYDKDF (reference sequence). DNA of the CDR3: TGTGCCACCAGCAGAGATTCAGGCTCTGGAAACACCATATATTTT. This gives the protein CATSRDSGSGNTIYF.

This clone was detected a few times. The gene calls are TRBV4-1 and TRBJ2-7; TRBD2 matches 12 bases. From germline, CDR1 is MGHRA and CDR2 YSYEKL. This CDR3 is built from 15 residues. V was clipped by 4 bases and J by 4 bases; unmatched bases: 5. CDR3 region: CASSLRLAGEYEQYF. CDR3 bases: TGCGCCAGCAGCCTAAGACTAGCGGGGGAATACGAGCAGTACTTC.

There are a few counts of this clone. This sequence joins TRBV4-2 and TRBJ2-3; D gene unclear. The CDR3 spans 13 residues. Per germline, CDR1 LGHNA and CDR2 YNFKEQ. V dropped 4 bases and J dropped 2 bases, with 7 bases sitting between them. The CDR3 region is CASSLATTDTQYF. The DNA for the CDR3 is TGTGCCAGCAGCCTAGCTACCACAGATACGCAGTATTTT.

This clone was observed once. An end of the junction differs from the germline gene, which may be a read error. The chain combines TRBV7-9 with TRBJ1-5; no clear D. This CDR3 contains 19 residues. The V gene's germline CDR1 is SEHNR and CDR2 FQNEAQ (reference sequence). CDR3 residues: CVSSLGGWPEKSLDQPQHF. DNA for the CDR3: TGTGTCAGCAGCTTAGGTGGGTGGCCAGAAAAGTCCCTAGATCAGCCCCAGCATTTT.

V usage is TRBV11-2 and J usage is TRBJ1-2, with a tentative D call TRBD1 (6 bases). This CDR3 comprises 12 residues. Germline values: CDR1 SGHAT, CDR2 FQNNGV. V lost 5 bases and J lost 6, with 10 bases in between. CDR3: CASSPTGDGYTF. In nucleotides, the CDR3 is TGTGCCAGCAGCCCGACAGGAGATGGCTACACCTTC.

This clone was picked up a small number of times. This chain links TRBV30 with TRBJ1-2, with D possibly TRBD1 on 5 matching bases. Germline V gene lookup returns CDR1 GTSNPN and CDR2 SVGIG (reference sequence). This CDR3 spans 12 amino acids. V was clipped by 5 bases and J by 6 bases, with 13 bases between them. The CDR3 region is CAWSVSGDGYTF. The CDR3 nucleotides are TGTGCCTGGTCAGTCTCGGGGGATGGCTACACCTTC.

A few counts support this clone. The CDR3 is CAWSVLGQGFGEQYF. CDR3 nucleotide sequence: TGTGCCTGGAGTGTACTGGGACAGGGATTTGGCGAGCAGTACTTC. This chain links TRBV30 with TRBJ2-7, with 9 bases matching TRBD1. The CDR3 covers 15 residues. CDR1 GTSNPN and CDR2 SVGIG come from the germline V gene (reference sequence). The J segment lost 6 bases and the V segment lost 0 bases, leaving 9 bases of the junction unmatched.

This CDR3 reads CASRGDRADEQYF. The CDR3 DNA reads as TGTGCAAGTCGCGGAGACAGGGCGGACGAGCAGTACTTC. This sequence joins TRBV12-2 and TRBJ2-7; TRBD1 was called by the table and not checked on the DNA. TRBV12-2 is given as a pseudogene. CDR3 length: 13 amino acids.

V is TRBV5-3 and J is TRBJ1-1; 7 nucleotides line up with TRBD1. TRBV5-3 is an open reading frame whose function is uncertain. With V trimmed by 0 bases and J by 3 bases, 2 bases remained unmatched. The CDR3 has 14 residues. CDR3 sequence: CARSLVTGYTEAFF. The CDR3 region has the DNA TGTGCCAGAAGCTTGGTGACAGGGTACACTGAAGCTTTCTTT.

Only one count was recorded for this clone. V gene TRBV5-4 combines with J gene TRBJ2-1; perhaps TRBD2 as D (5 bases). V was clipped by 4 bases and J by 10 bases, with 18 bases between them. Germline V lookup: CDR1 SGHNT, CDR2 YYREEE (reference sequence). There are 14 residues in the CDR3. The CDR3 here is CASSLGLSPGEQFF. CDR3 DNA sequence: TGTGCCAGCAGCCTCGGACTTTCTCCGGGGGAGCAGTTCTTC.

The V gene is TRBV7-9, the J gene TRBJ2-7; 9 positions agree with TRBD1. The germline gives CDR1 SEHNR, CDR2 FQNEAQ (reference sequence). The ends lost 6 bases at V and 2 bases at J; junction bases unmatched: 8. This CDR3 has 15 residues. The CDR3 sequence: CASSWPGTGPYEQYF. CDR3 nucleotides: TGTGCCAGCAGTTGGCCCGGGACAGGGCCCTACGAGCAGTACTTC.

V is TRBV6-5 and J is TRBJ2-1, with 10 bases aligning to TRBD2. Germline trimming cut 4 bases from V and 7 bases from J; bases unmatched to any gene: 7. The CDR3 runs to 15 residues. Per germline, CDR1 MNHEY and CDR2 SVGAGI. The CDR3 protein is CASSLASGSRNEQFF. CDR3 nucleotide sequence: TGTGCCAGCAGTTTGGCTAGCGGGAGTAGGAATGAGCAGTTCTTC.

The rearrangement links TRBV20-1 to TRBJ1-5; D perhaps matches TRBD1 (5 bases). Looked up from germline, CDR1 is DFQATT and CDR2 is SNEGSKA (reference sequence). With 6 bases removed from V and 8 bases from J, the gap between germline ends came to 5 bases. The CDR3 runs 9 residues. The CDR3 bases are TGCAGTGCAGGGGAGCCCCAGCATTTT. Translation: CSAGEPQHF.

CDR3 sequence reads: CASSQETTGLATDTQYF. In DNA, the CDR3 is TGCGCCAGCAGCCAAGAAACTACGGGACTAGCCACAGATACGCAGTATTTT. The chain recombines TRBV4-1 with TRBJ2-3; TRBD2 aligns across 9 bases. Unmatched junction bases numbered 6, after V lost 0 bases and J lost 2 bases. CDR1 is MGHRA, CDR2 YSYEKL, per germline. This CDR3 has 17 amino acids.